The 19 T cell receptor beta chains given below trace back to one sample, sequenced in a study of early T cells in non-severe SARS-CoV-2 infection. TCRdb reprocessed the 5' RACE reads via MiXCR and lists one record per CDR3 protein. Of some 59,000 distinct CDR3 sequences detected, roughly 8.8% appear once; the ten largest clones hold roughly 20%. Specimen: whole blood. These receptors were taken from an adult who was a healthcare worker with PCR-confirmed SARS-CoV-2 infection or an uninfected control (not recorded which).

The V call is TRBV3-1, the J call TRBJ1-6; the D is unclear. The ends were cut back, 2 bases at V and 6 bases at J, with 8 bases in the middle. CDR1 is LGHDT, CDR2 YNNKEL, per germline (reference sequence). CDR3 length: 14 amino acids. This CDR3 reads CASSQRRTNSPLHF. CDR3 in DNA: TGTGCCAGCAGCCAAAGACGGACTAATTCACCCCTCCACTTT.

The V and J genes are TRBV27 and TRBJ2-7; the match to TRBD1 covers 8 bases. The CDR3 runs to 14 residues. The ends lost 2 bases at V and 7 bases at J; junction bases unmatched: 7. CDR1 is MNHEY, CDR2 SMNVEV, per germline (reference sequence). The CDR3 sequence is CASSLQGAQGEQYF. CDR3 nucleotides: TGTGCCAGCAGTTTACAGGGGGCCCAAGGGGAGCAGTACTTC.

The chain employs TRBV27 and TRBJ2-3; D may be TRBD1 or TRBD2 (6 bases each). The length of the CDR3 is 15 residues. The V gene lost 5 bases and the J gene lost 0 bases, with 12 bases spanning the gap. Germline lookup yields CDR1 MNHEY and CDR2 SMNVEV (reference sequence). The CDR3 loop reads CASSLRGPSTDTQYF. CDR3 sequence (DNA): TGTGCCAGCAGTCTACGGGGGCCTAGCACAGATACGCAGTATTTT.

This clonotype was seen only a few times. One base away lies a much larger clone, so this may be a sequencing read error. The chain combines TRBV2 with TRBJ2-3; D is unresolved. This CDR3 spans 12 amino acids. Germline loops: CDR1 SNHLY, CDR2 FYNNEI. The CDR3 spells CTSSPAADTQYF. The DNA for the CDR3 is TGTACCAGCAGTCCCGCGGCGGATACGCAGTATTTT.

The chain links TRBV6-5 to TRBJ2-7, with D maybe TRBD2 (5 bases). V lost 2 bases, J lost 0 bases, and 11 bases lay in between. Germline CDR1 is MNHEY and CDR2 is SVGAGI. The CDR3 has 15 residues. The CDR3 DNA is TGTGCCAGCAGTTACGACGAGGGCAGCTCCTACGAGCAGTACTTC. Translating it yields CASSYDEGSSYEQYF.

This clonotype was seen at least ten times. This chain links TRBV5-5 with TRBJ1-5; the D is unclear. Germline lookup yields CDR1 SGHKS and CDR2 YYEKEE (reference sequence). CDR3 size: 13 residues. V was shortened by 4 bases and J by 9 bases, with 14 bases between the two germline ends. For the CDR3, the DNA is TGTGCCAGCAGCCCGGCCGGGATGGGGCCCCAGCATTTT. Encoded protein: CASSPAGMGPQHF.

V is TRBV6-6 and J is TRBJ1-4; D not certain. CDR3 length: 14 amino acids. Trimming removed 6 bases from V and 3 bases from J, with 11 bases in between. Germline V lookup: CDR1 MNHNY, CDR2 SVGAGI (reference sequence). CDR3: CASSWSGPNEKLFF. The CDR3 DNA sequence: TGTGCCAGCAGCTGGTCCGGACCTAATGAAAAACTGTTTTTT.

This clonotype was seen more than once but under ten times. The chain couples TRBV7-3 to TRBJ2-3, with 11 positions matching TRBD2. This CDR3 region has 16 residues. The germline gives CDR1 SGHTA, CDR2 FQGTGA. The V and J ends lost 5 bases and 2 bases, in that order; junction bases with no gene match: 6. The CDR3 region has the DNA TGTGCCAGCAGCCCCGGGACTAGCGGCTTCACAGATACGCAGTATTTT. It is translated as CASSPGTSGFTDTQYF. Full variable domain (missing parts from reference TRBV7-3 and TRBJ2-3): GAGVSQTPSNKVTEKGKYVELRCDPISGHTALYWYRQSLGQGPEFLIYFQGTGAADDSGLPNDRFFAVRPEGSVSTLKIQRTERGDSAVYLCASSPGTSGFTDTQYFGPGTRLTVL.

This clonotype was recorded many times. The chain has TRBV7-8 and TRBJ2-1, with 7 bases that match TRBD2. This CDR3 is built from 16 residues. In germline, CDR1 is SGHVS, CDR2 FQNEAQ. The J segment lost 6 bases and the V segment lost 3 bases, leaving 11 bases of the junction unmatched. The CDR3 DNA reads TGTGCCAGCAGCTTCTCGCGGGGGACGACGATCAATGAGCAGTTCTTC. The encoded protein is CASSFSRGTTINEQFF.

This clonotype occurred many times. The J gene is TRBJ2-3, the V gene TRBV7-9; unclear D gene. V lost 3 bases, J lost 4 bases, and 5 bases lay in between. The CDR3 has 12 residues. CDR1 and CDR2 from the germline V gene are SEHNR and FQNEAQ (reference sequence). As DNA, the CDR3 is TGTGCCAGCAGCTTCCCGTCAGATACGCAGTATTTT. Protein: CASSFPSDTQYF.

This sequence joins TRBV20-1 and TRBJ2-1; D unclear. This CDR3 comprises 10 residues. Germline V lookup: CDR1 DFQATT, CDR2 SNEGSKA (reference sequence). V dropped 6 bases and J dropped 8 bases, with 8 bases sitting between them. The CDR3 loop is CSARFHEQFF. The CDR3 region has the DNA TGCAGTGCCCGCTTCCATGAGCAGTTCTTC.

CDR3 loop: CASSTLSRNTEAFF. The CDR3 DNA reads as TGTGCCAGCAGTACCCTATCACGGAACACTGAAGCTTTCTTT. The chain couples TRBV12-3 or TRBV12-4 to TRBJ1-1; D not certain. The CDR3 sequence is 14 residues long. Trimming shortened V by 5 bases and J by 1 base, and 11 bases separated the two germline ends.

This rearrangement joins TRBV18 to TRBJ2-1; D is perhaps TRBD2 (6 bases). Germline V lookup: CDR1 KGHSH, CDR2 LQKENI. This CDR3 contains 14 residues. V lost 3 bases and J 5 bases, leaving 11 bases between the germline ends. The CDR3: CASSPTRGDNEQFF. The CDR3 DNA reads TGTGCCAGCTCACCGACTAGAGGAGACAATGAGCAGTTCTTC. The entire variable domain, with the rest obtained from reference TRBV18 and TRBJ2-1, is as follows: NAGVMQNPRHLVRRRGQEARLRCSPMKGHSHVYWYRQLPEEGLKFMVYLQKENIIDESGMPKERFSAEFPKEGPSILRIQQVVRGDSAAYFCASSPTRGDNEQFFGPGTRLTVL.

This clonotype was counted ten times or more. V usage is TRBV3-1 and J usage is TRBJ1-5; D call uncertain. The CDR3 sequence is 12 residues long. With 3 bases removed from V and 5 bases from J, the gap between germline ends came to 5 bases. Germline V gene sequence: CDR1 LGHDT, CDR2 YNNKEL (reference sequence). In DNA, the CDR3 is TGTGCCAGCAGCCAGCTGTATCAGCCCCAGCATTTT. It translates to CASSQLYQPQHF.

The J gene is TRBJ2-3, the V gene TRBV24-1; possibly TRBD2 for D (6 bases). Germline V CDR1 and CDR2: KGHDR, SFDVKD. The CDR3 sequence is 14 residues long. V lost 3 bases, J lost 3 bases, and 9 bases lay in between. Here the CDR3 DNA reads TGTGCCACCAGTGATGGGGGGATAACAGATACGCAGTATTTT. Its translation is CATSDGGITDTQYF.

This rearrangement joins TRBV5-1 to TRBJ2-1; the D gene is possibly TRBD1 (5 bases). V lost 3 bases and J 10 bases, leaving 11 bases between the germline ends. CDR3 size: 12 residues. Germline V gene lookup returns CDR1 SGHRS and CDR2 YFSETQ. CDR3 sequence: CASSSTVHEQFF. The CDR3 DNA sequence: TGCGCCAGCAGCTCGACAGTACACGAGCAGTTCTTC.

There are many counts of this clonotype. This rearrangement joins TRBV3-1 to TRBJ1-5; D ambiguous. Trimming removed 4 bases from V and 9 bases from J, with 10 bases in between. CDR1 LGHDT and CDR2 YNNKEL come from the germline V gene (reference sequence). The length of the CDR3 is 12 residues. The CDR3 nucleotides read TGTGCCAGCAGCCCACCAAAGGGGCCCCAGCATTTT. Its protein is CASSPPKGPQHF. The full variable domain, its missing parts supplied by reference TRBV3-1 and TRBJ1-5, is DTAVSQTPKYLVTQMGNDKSIKCEQNLGHDTMYWYKQDSKKFLKIMFSYNNKELIINETVPNRFSPKSPDKAHLNLHINSLELGDSAVYFCASSPPKGPQHFGDGTRLSIL.

In this sample, this clonotype turned up a few times. This rearrangement joins TRBV18 to TRBJ1-5, with 8 bases aligning to TRBD1. This CDR3 has 13 amino acids. Losses at the gene ends were 3 bases for V and 5 bases for J; bases not matched to a gene: 0. Germline CDR1 is KGHSH and CDR2 is LQKENI. DNA of the CDR3: TGTGCCAGCTCACCGGACAGGGATCAGCCCCAGCATTTT. This translates into CASSPDRDQPQHF.

The chain joins TRBV19 to TRBJ1-5; D not resolved. The CDR3 sequence is 14 residues long. Germline CDR1 LNHDA, CDR2 SQIVND (reference sequence). Trimming removed 10 bases at V and 6 bases at J, with 19 bases between. The CDR3 reads CATHWGGGGQPQHF. CDR3 bases: TGTGCCACCCATTGGGGAGGAGGCGGTCAGCCCCAGCATTTT.